A single sample gave rise to the 27 T cell receptor beta chains below, sequenced in a study of CD8 T cells in ankylosing spondylitis. MiXCR, run by TCRdb on the 5' RACE reads, gives a single entry per CDR3 protein. The repertoire holds 250,000 or so distinct CDR3 sequences, with over 15% as singletons. Sequenced: blood, either unsorted or a sorted T cell fraction (not recorded which). Receptors were obtained from a male donor with ankylosing spondylitis or in good health (not recorded which).

This clonotype was detected many times. The chain links TRBV29-1 to TRBJ2-3; D possibly corresponds to TRBD2 (6 bases). CDR1 and CDR2 from the germline V gene are SQVTM and ANQGSEA. The CDR3 consists of 15 residues. V dropped 7 bases and J dropped 1 base, with 18 bases sitting between them. CDR3 region: CSGDPSLAGTDTQYF. DNA for the CDR3: TGCAGCGGCGACCCTTCACTAGCCGGCACAGATACGCAGTATTTT.

The chain carries TRBV4-1 and TRBJ1-1, with D possibly TRBD1 on 6 matching bases. Germline V gives CDR1 MGHRA, CDR2 YSYEKL. V was clipped by 1 base and J by 3 bases, with 12 bases between them. The CDR3 has 15 residues. CDR3 coding DNA: TGCGCCAGCAGCCAAGCCCTGGGGGCTGACACTGAAGCTTTCTTT. This sequence encodes CASSQALGADTEAFF.

The chain recombines TRBV4-1 with TRBJ1-5, with a possible D match to TRBD1 (5 bases). With 5 bases removed from V and 4 bases from J, the gap between germline ends came to 9 bases. CDR3 length equals 13 residues. Germline CDR1 and CDR2: MGHRA and YSYEKL. The CDR3 protein is CASSSTENQPQHF. The DNA of the CDR3 is TGCGCCAGCAGCTCGACAGAAAATCAGCCCCAGCATTTT.

The chain has TRBV7-9 and TRBJ2-3; a possible D gene is TRBD1 (5 bases). V was clipped by 0 bases and J by 6 bases, with 16 bases between them. This CDR3 has 16 residues. The germline V gene has CDR1 SEHNR and CDR2 FQNEAQ (reference sequence). Here the CDR3 DNA reads TGTGCCAGCAGCTTAGCGCTGCGGTTAGCAGGGGATACGCAGTATTTT. Encoded protein: CASSLALRLAGDTQYF.

In its sample, this clonotype was seen once. This chain joins TRBV11-2 and TRBJ2-7, with 10 nucleotides matching TRBD2. The CDR3 runs to 15 residues. V lost 2 bases to trimming and J lost 7 bases; unmatched junction nucleotides: 8. The germline V gene has CDR1 SGHAT and CDR2 FQNNGV. The CDR3 protein is CASSLILAGVSEQYF. The DNA of the CDR3 is TGTGCCAGCAGCTTAATCCTAGCGGGAGTCTCGGAGCAGTACTTC.

This clonotype was seen only a few times. The chain has TRBV20-1 and TRBJ2-1; 12 nucleotides line up with TRBD2. The CDR3 length is 16 residues. CDR1 and CDR2 from the germline V gene are DFQATT and SNEGSKA (reference sequence). Unmatched junction bases numbered 11, after V lost 1 base and J lost 10 bases. The CDR3 loop is CSARGFRSSGGGEQFF. DNA of the CDR3: TGCAGTGCTAGAGGGTTTCGGTCTAGCGGGGGGGGGGAGCAGTTCTTC.

This clonotype was seen ten or more times. The V call is TRBV28, the J call TRBJ2-5; possible D gene TRBD1, 5 bases. Germline lookup yields CDR1 MDHEN and CDR2 SYDVKM. Trimming left V 5 bases short and J 1 base short, with 11 bases between. CDR3 size: 14 residues. The CDR3 nucleotides read TGTGCCAGCAGTCCACCAGGGTTCCAAGAGACCCAGTACTTC. Translation: CASSPPGFQETQYF.

This clonotype has only a few counts. DNA of the CDR3: TGTGCCAGTAGTATGTGGACTTCGAACACTGAAGCTTTCTTT. Translating gives CASSMWTSNTEAFF. The chain is built from TRBV19 and TRBJ1-1; D is ambiguous. V lost 3 bases, J lost 1 base, and 9 bases lay in between. The CDR3 runs 14 residues. CDR1 LNHDA and CDR2 SQIVND come from the germline V gene (reference sequence).

The table lists this clonotype with many counts. The chain uses TRBV10-3 and TRBJ1-5, with D possibly TRBD1 on 5 matching bases. Trimming cost V 1 base and J 5 bases, with 6 bases left between them. CDR1 and CDR2 (germline): ENHRY, SYGVKD. The CDR3 length is 13 residues. In DNA form, the CDR3 reads TGTGCCATCAGTGAGTTGGGGGATCAGCCCCAGCATTTT. This codes for CAISELGDQPQHF.

This clonotype turned up a few times. As DNA, the CDR3 is TGTGCCAGCAGCCAAGCATGGGGCCCGACTAGTGTTATACCCTCTGGGGCCAACGTCCTGACTTTC. This encodes CASSQAWGPTSVIPSGANVLTF. V usage is TRBV3-1 and J usage is TRBJ2-6; possible D gene TRBD2, 6 bases. The CDR3 is made up of 22 amino acids. Trimming took off 1 base at V and 0 bases at J, with 25 bases between the two ends. Looked up from germline, CDR1 is LGHDT and CDR2 is YNNKEL (reference sequence).

The chain is built from TRBV20-1 and TRBJ2-3; D not resolved. Trimming shortened V by 1 base and J by 0 bases, and 11 bases separated the two germline ends. The length of the CDR3 is 15 residues. CDR1 is DFQATT and CDR2 is SNEGSKA in the germline V gene (reference sequence). The CDR3 spells CSARAPQISTDTQYF. The CDR3 bases are TGCAGTGCTAGAGCACCTCAGATTAGCACAGATACGCAGTATTTT.

The genes are TRBV6-1 and TRBJ2-7, with D possibly being TRBD1 or TRBD2 (6 bases each). The CDR3 is made up of 14 amino acids. V was trimmed by 4 bases and J by 3 bases, leaving 13 bases between them. The germline V gene has CDR1 MNHNS and CDR2 SASEGT. CDR3 in DNA: TGTGCCAGCAGTGCGCGAGGGGGGTACTACGAGCAGTACTTC. Translating gives CASSARGGYYEQYF.

This clonotype was picked up a small number of times. This CDR3 is CATSDLQGSYPDTQYF. DNA of the CDR3: TGTGCCACCAGTGATTTGCAGGGGAGTTATCCAGATACGCAGTATTTT. The chain combines TRBV24-1 with TRBJ2-3; possibly TRBD1 for D (6 bases). V lost 0 bases, J lost 4 bases, and 13 bases lay in between. CDR3 length: 16 amino acids. In germline, CDR1 is KGHDR, CDR2 SFDVKD.

This clonotype was seen more than once but under ten times. The chain has TRBV29-1 and TRBJ2-4, with TRBD1 as a possible D gene (6 bases). Germline CDR1 is SQVTM and CDR2 is ANQGSEA. The germline V and J ends were trimmed by 6 bases and 0 bases, with 15 bases remaining between them. This CDR3 comprises 15 residues. The DNA of the CDR3 is TGCAGCGTCGAGGGGGTTGGGGAAGCCAAAAACATTCAGTACTTC. It encodes CSVEGVGEAKNIQYF.

This clonotype has a handful of counts. CDR3 region: CASSRAQGTDEQYF. For the CDR3, the DNA is TGTGCCAGCAGCCGCGCGCAGGGGACCGACGAGCAGTACTTC. The chain couples TRBV7-8 to TRBJ2-7; a weak D match, TRBD1 (6 bases). This CDR3 has 14 residues. V was pared by 5 bases and J by 5 bases, with 16 bases between. The germline V gene encodes CDR1 SGHVS and CDR2 FQNEAQ.

This clonotype was observed many times. The chain couples TRBV29-1 to TRBJ2-7; D remains unclear. This CDR3 region has 10 residues. V was shortened by 6 bases and J by 2 bases, with 5 bases between the two germline ends. Germline assignment: CDR1 SQVTM and CDR2 ANQGSEA. The CDR3 coding sequence is TGCAGCGTCTTAGCCTACGAGCAGTACTTC. Protein sequence: CSVLAYEQYF.

This clonotype came up many times. The chain uses TRBV9 and TRBJ1-1; no definite D call. The CDR3 extends over 15 amino acids. Germline CDR1 SGDLS, CDR2 YYNGEE. V lost 0 bases to trimming and J lost 5 bases, with 14 bases between them. Here the CDR3 reads CASSVGIGSGTEAFF. CDR3 nucleotide sequence: TGTGCCAGCAGCGTAGGCATAGGGTCAGGTACTGAAGCTTTCTTT.

The sample holds a few counts of this clonotype. V gene TRBV29-1 combines with J gene TRBJ2-3; 8 bases line up with TRBD1. In germline, CDR1 is SQVTM, CDR2 ANQGSEA. The CDR3 consists of 12 residues. J lost 2 bases, V lost 7 bases, and 2 bases had no gene match. CDR3: CSGQGSTDTQYF. In DNA, the CDR3 is TGCAGCGGACAGGGGTCCACAGATACGCAGTATTTT.

This chain connects TRBV12-3 or TRBV12-4 to TRBJ2-7, with D unclear. CDR3 length equals 12 residues. V lost 2 bases and J 5 bases, leaving 7 bases between the germline ends. As DNA, the CDR3 is TGTGCCAGCAGTTTACCTTACGACGAGCAGTACTTC. Translating it yields CASSLPYDEQYF.

This clonotype was observed a few times. The chain carries TRBV4-3 and TRBJ2-2; a weak D match, TRBD1 (6 bases). Germline loops: CDR1 LGHNA, CDR2 YSLEER. Deletions cut 0 bases from V and 7 bases from J, with 12 bases between. The CDR3 extends over 15 amino acids. The CDR3, as DNA: TGCGCCAGCAGCCAAGACAGGGGAGAATTCGGGGAGCTGTTTTTT. Residues: CASSQDRGEFGELFF.

J is TRBJ2-2 and V is TRBV29-1; 12 bases line up with TRBD2. The V gene end was trimmed by 0 bases and the J gene end by 6 bases; junction bases not matched to a gene: 5. CDR1 and CDR2 from the germline V gene are SQVTM and ANQGSEA. This CDR3 has 16 residues. CDR3 nucleotide sequence: TGCAGCGTTGAAGATCACCCTAGCGGGGGGGCCGGGGAGCTGTTTTTT. Amino acid sequence: CSVEDHPSGGAGELFF.

The chain has TRBV29-1 and TRBJ2-5; 11 bases fit TRBD1. The ends lost 0 bases at V and 5 bases at J; junction bases unmatched: 5. Germline loops: CDR1 SQVTM, CDR2 ANQGSEA. The CDR3 sequence is 15 residues long. The CDR3 coding sequence is TGCAGCGTTGAAGATGGACAGGGGGCCGGGGAGACCCAGTACTTC. It yields the protein CSVEDGQGAGETQYF.

This chain connects TRBV7-3 to TRBJ2-3, with D uncertain. Trimming stripped 11 bases from V and 2 bases from J, with 23 bases between. In germline, CDR1 is SGHTA, CDR2 FQGTGA. The CDR3 has 16 amino acids. The CDR3 reads CALSFGLVFDTDTQYF. The CDR3 coding sequence is TGTGCCCTCAGCTTCGGGCTTGTCTTCGACACAGATACGCAGTATTTT.

The chain couples TRBV5-5 to TRBJ2-2, with TRBD2 identical over 8 bases. The length of the CDR3 is 14 residues. Per the germline V gene, CDR1 is SGHKS and CDR2 is YYEKEE (reference sequence). V gave up 0 bases and J gave up 6 bases; unmatched junction bases: 1. The CDR3 sequence is CASSLDGGAGELFF. The CDR3 coding sequence is TGTGCCAGCAGCTTGGACGGGGGGGCCGGGGAGCTGTTTTTT.

A remark on this clonotype: A much bigger clone sits one base away, suggesting this may be a read error. This chain joins TRBV10-3 and TRBJ2-6; no firm D call. Deletions cut 0 bases from V and 0 bases from J, with 6 bases between. CDR3 length: 16 residues. Germline assignment: CDR1 ENHRY and CDR2 SYGVKD. The CDR3 DNA sequence: TGTGCCATCAGTGAGTCCTGCTACTCTGGGGCCAACGTCCTGACTTTC. Protein: CAISESCYSGANVLTF.

This clonotype turned up a few times. V is TRBV5-1 and J is TRBJ2-1, with D hard to call. The CDR3 contains 11 residues. V was trimmed by 7 bases and J by 9 bases, leaving 11 bases between them. Looked up from germline, CDR1 is SGHRS and CDR2 is YFSETQ. CDR3 loop: CASFGWGEQFF. DNA for the CDR3: TGCGCCAGCTTCGGGTGGGGTGAGCAGTTCTTC.

This chain uses TRBV29-1 with TRBJ2-6, with a weak D call TRBD1 (6 bases). The V gene's germline CDR1 is SQVTM and CDR2 ANQGSEA. CDR3 length equals 15 residues. Trimming left V 4 bases short and J 3 bases short, with 13 bases between. In DNA form, the CDR3 reads TGCAGCGTTGGTCCAGGGGATGGTGGGGCCAACGTCCTGACTTTC. This encodes CSVGPGDGGANVLTF.